This entry describes one T cell receptor beta chain. This entry is derived from a study of cytomegalovirus exposure and HLA in healthy donors. Primers included in the PCR were 60 Vbeta and 13 Jbeta primers. The repertoire was sequenced with immunoSEQ multiplex PCR; TCRdb's copy has only in-frame clones and lacks some. The sample has over 200,000 clones, approximately 70% seen once. Trimming took off 7 bases at V and 1 base at J, with 12 bases between the two ends. Germline V gene lookup returns CDR1 MNHEY and CDR2 SMNVEV (reference sequence). There are 14 residues in the CDR3. The sequence was collected from a man aged 35 to 55 in good health and CMV-seropositive. This sequence joins TRBV27 and TRBJ2-3; D unresolved. Sequenced input: PBMCs. In DNA, the CDR3 is TGTGCCAGCACAAAGCTAGGTGGCACAGATACGCAGTATTTT. Translated, it gives CASTKLGGTDTQYF.